This T cell receptor beta chain comes out of a study of T-cell memory formation after mild COVID-19. Overall study context: Among the donors, TCR clusters were largely specific to each donor. Study-wide points: Some clones that responded turned up in pre-infection memory, which suggests that cross-reactive memory joined in. Clonal second-wave expansions that peaked on day 37 had unconfirmed SARS-CoV-2 specificity. CD4+ contracting clones were found mainly in CM and EM, and CD8+ ones in EMRA.

To note about this clonotype: The target antigen is unknown.

MiXCR, run by TCRdb on the 5' RACE reads, gives a single entry per CDR3 protein. The table records about 270,000 distinct CDR3 sequences, 15% to 20% of them present only once. The CDR3 sequence is 13 residues long. V was cut by 5 bases and J by 7 bases, with 11 bases left in between. This TCR derives from a man younger than 30 who had mild COVID-19 (a few samples of this study predate the infection). Cell type and time point are not known. The sample consisted of PBMCs or a T cell subset sorted from them (not recorded which). This rearrangement joins TRBV12-3 or TRBV12-4 to TRBJ2-2; D not certain. The CDR3 spells CASSPLGFGELFF. As DNA, the CDR3 is TGTGCCAGCAGTCCCCTAGGTTTCGGGGAGCTGTTTTTT.